A selection of T cell receptor beta chains follows, all from one sample in a study of blood T cell repertoires in COVID-19. TCRdb's table, derived via immunoSEQ multiplex PCR, lists solely in-frame clones and lacks some. The table lists 140,000 or so clones, approximately 80% of them singletons, with approximately 1.8% in the top ten. Sequencing input: PBMCs or T cells enriched from blood (not recorded which). These receptors all stem from a woman under 30 who had been exposed to COVID-19. CDR3s include the opening cysteine and the closing phenylalanine or tryptophan. Fields, in order: D gene, clone size, J gene, V gene, CDR3 protein, CDR3 DNA. A D gene is named only where the DNA matches it firmly. Clone size appears in some rows only: once, few, many, or a class for an expanded clone.

. | few | TRBJ2-5 | TRBV6-5 | CASSHTGVESQYF | TGTGCCAGCAGCCACACGGGGGTCGAATCCCAGTACTTC
. | . | TRBJ2-1 | TRBV28 | CASRKSWGREQFF | TGTGCCAGCAGGAAGAGTTGGGGGCGGGAGCAGTTCTTC
TRBD1 | few | TRBJ2-1 | TRBV27 | CASRMGQGVTEQFF | TGTGCCAGCAGGATGGGACAGGGGGTGACTGAGCAGTTCTTC
. | . | TRBJ1-2 | TRBV5-5 | CASSPIQRTEGPLYGYTF | TGTGCCAGCAGCCCCATCCAGAGAACAGAGGGCCCTCTATATGGCTACACCTTC
. | . | TRBJ1-2 | TRBV6-5 | CASTINSGYGYTF | TGTGCCAGCACTATAAACAGTGGGTATGGCTACACCTTC
TRBD2 | . | TRBJ2-2 | TRBV27 | CASSLGTAGGPGTGELFF | TGTGCCAGCAGTTTAGGGACAGCGGGAGGGCCGGGCACCGGGGAGCTGTTTTTT
TRBD2 | . | TRBJ2-5 | TRBV4-2 | CASSQDLAGGETQYF | TGTGCCAGCAGCCAAGACCTAGCGGGAGGAGAGACCCAGTACTTC
. | . | TRBJ2-3 | TRBV14 | CASSQVNTDTQYF | TGTGCCAGCAGCCAAGTCAACACAGATACGCAGTATTTT
. | . | TRBJ2-7 | TRBV6-6 | CASSYWAGQLTYEQYF | TGTGCCAGCAGTTATTGGGCGGGACAGTTGACCTACGAGCAGTACTTC
TRBD1 | . | TRBJ2-3 | TRBV5-1 | CASSNPKQGFWSDTQYF | TGCGCCAGCAGCAATCCAAAACAGGGGTTTTGGTCAGATACGCAGTATTTT
. | . | TRBJ2-3 | TRBV10-3 | CAISGGTERKYNTQYF | TGTGCCATCAGCGGCGGGACGGAGCGGAAGTATAATACGCAGTATTTT
TRBD2 | . | TRBJ2-2 | TRBV4-3 | CASSQKGIGSGLLNTGELFF | TGCGCCAGCAGCCAAAAAGGGATCGGTAGCGGGCTACTTAACACCGGGGAGCTGTTTTTT
. | . | TRBJ1-1 | TRBV6-6 | CAALRGNTEAFF | TGTGCCGCCTTGAGAGGGAACACTGAAGCTTTCTTT
TRBD1 | . | TRBJ2-3 | TRBV5-8 | CASSWGQGNLDTQYF | TGTGCCAGCAGCTGGGGACAGGGGAATTTGGATACGCAGTATTTT
. | . | TRBJ2-6 | TRBV12-3/TRBV12-4 | CAIRGSGANVLTF | TGTGCCATCCGAGGCTCTGGGGCCAACGTCCTGACTTTC
. | . | TRBJ2-7 | TRBV7-9 | CASSLAGTSYEQYF | TGTGCCAGCAGCTTAGCCGGGACTTCTTACGAGCAGTACTTC
. | . | TRBJ1-1 | TRBV18 | CASSLHREAEAFF | TGTGCCAGCTCCCTTCACAGGGAAGCTGAAGCTTTCTTT
TRBD1 | . | TRBJ1-5 | TRBV9 | CASRPDRGSNQPQHF | TGTGCCAGCAGACCTGACAGGGGTAGCAATCAGCCCCAGCATTTT
. | . | TRBJ2-1 | TRBV5-5 | CASSSTFMSRGYNEQFF | TGTGCCAGCAGCTCTACGTTCATGTCAAGGGGGTACAATGAGCAGTTCTTC
. | . | TRBJ1-2 | TRBV29-1 | CSVPPGLYGYTF | TGCAGCGTCCCTCCGGGTCTCTATGGCTACACCTTC